This T cell receptor beta chain appears in the sequencing data of a study of graft-versus-host responses after intestinal transplantation. Across the whole study: Multivisceral, liver-intestinal, or isolated intestinal transplants were received by the recipients.

Study observations and caveats: High graft-versus-host to host-versus-graft clonal ratios were found in allografts of patients who had graft-donor T cell macrochimerism. There were GvH clones found in recipient marrow, and some of them appeared first in ileum or blood.

Remarks on this clone: Its antigen is as yet unknown.

CDR1 is KGHSH and CDR2 is LQKENI in the germline V gene. The CDR3 length is 16 residues. Trimming took off 3 bases at V and 1 base at J, with 15 bases between the two ends. Sequencing was performed with immunoSEQ multiplex PCR; in TCRdb, only in-frame clones are kept and a portion is missing. This sample has roughly 12,000 clones, with over 70% found just once. The TCR comes from a human patient who received an intestinal transplant, so some T cells may come from the graft donor. V and J are TRBV18 and TRBJ2-5; D is uncertain. Material: PBMCs, obtained roughly 19 weeks after transplant. The CDR3 coding sequence is TGTGCCAGCTCACCCAAGTCGGCCTACTTCCAAGAGACCCAGTACTTC. Its translation: CASSPKSAYFQETQYF. Full variable domain (rest looked up from reference TRBV18 and TRBJ2-5): NAGVMQNPRHLVRRRGQEARLRCSPMKGHSHVYWYRQLPEEGLKFMVYLQKENIIDESGMPKERFSAEFPKEGPSILRIQQVVRGDSAAYFCASSPKSAYFQETQYFGPGTRLLVL.